This record covers a single T cell receptor beta chain. Its antigen is unidentified. The data derive from a study of OX40 agonist ivuxolimab in advanced cancers. Across the study: As their treatment, patients were administered ivuxolimab, an agonistic anti-OX40 (CD134) antibody.

The V gene's germline CDR1 is SGHRS and CDR2 YFSETQ. After removal of 5 bases from V and 5 bases from J, the junction contained 12 bases not matched to a gene. The CDR3 spans 15 residues. Study-level findings and limits: Expanded clones were, on average, more numerous in CD8+ T cells than in CD4+. Nonresponders, in some cases, also had low normalized T-cell clonal expansion.

The assay was immunoSEQ multiplex PCR, and TCRdb's table has in-frame clones only and misses some. The data contain tens of thousands of clones, 75% to 95% of them singletons. Blood specimens came from baseline, cycle 4 day 1, and cycle 7 day 1. V gene TRBV5-1 combines with J gene TRBJ2-5, with TRBD1 matching over 7 bases. The TCR was taken from an adult with an advanced solid tumor such as melanoma, head and neck, liver or kidney cancer. This specimen consisted of CD4+ or CD8+ T cells sorted from blood, obtained in a trial of the OX40 agonist ivuxolimab. DNA for the CDR3: TGCGCCAGCAGACCGCAAGGGGGCTCAGGGGAGACCCAGTACTTC. It yields the protein CASRPQGGSGETQYF.